These 19 T cell receptor beta chains were all obtained from the same sample, sequenced in a study of T-cell reconstitution after alpha-beta-depleted transplantation in children. A library of TCRbeta sequences, prepared with unique molecular identifiers, was generated. MiXCR, applied by TCRdb to the PCR reads, yields one record per CDR3 protein. The data show around 87,000 distinct CDR3 sequences, approximately 9.2% seen once. This specimen consisted of PBMCs from the stem cell graft donor, obtained from the stem cell graft. These receptors were obtained from a human donor who donated a stem cell graft to a child with congenital amegakaryocytic thrombocytopenia.

This clonotype was seen at least ten times. This rearrangement joins TRBV6-1 to TRBJ1-1; D is unclear. V shed 7 bases and J shed 1 base, with 25 bases lying between them. The germline CDR1 and CDR2 sequences are MNHNS and SASEGT. The CDR3 has 18 amino acids. The CDR3 DNA reads as TGTGCCAGCACTGGGGTGTATAACAGCAGAGGACCGAACACTGAAGCTTTCTTT. This gives the protein CASTGVYNSRGPNTEAFF.

This clonotype was observed at least ten times. The chain couples TRBV7-2 to TRBJ2-5, with 10 bases lining up with TRBD2. With 5 bases clipped from V and 4 bases from J, the junction kept 4 bases outside the gene matches. The CDR3 is made up of 14 amino acids. The germline V gene has CDR1 SGHTA and CDR2 FQGNSA. The CDR3 DNA follows: TGTGCCAGCAGCCCAGGACTAGCGGTAGAGACCCAGTACTTC. It yields the protein CASSPGLAVETQYF.

This clonotype came up many times. The V call is TRBV28, the J call TRBJ1-5, with 7 bases fitting TRBD1. Germline V gene lookup returns CDR1 MDHEN and CDR2 SYDVKM. Trimming took 5 bases from V and 7 from J; bases not matched to a gene: 11. This CDR3 region has 15 residues. The CDR3 region is CASSALTTGIQPQHF. The CDR3 coding sequence is TGTGCCAGCAGTGCGCTAACGACAGGGATCCAGCCCCAGCATTTT. Complete variable domain (other parts from reference TRBV28 and TRBJ1-5): DVKVTQSSRYLVKRTGEKVFLECVQDMDHENMFWYRQDPGLGLRLIYFSYDVKMKEKGDIPEGYSVSREKKERFSLILESASTNQTSMYLCASSALTTGIQPQHFGDGTRLSIL.

The V and J genes are TRBV4-1 and TRBJ1-1, with no clear D. There are 16 residues in the CDR3. Germline-derived CDR1 and CDR2 are MGHRA and YSYEKL. V was trimmed by 1 base and J by 4 bases, leaving 16 bases between them. CDR3 sequence: CASSQGSGFSTTEAFF. CDR3 nucleotide sequence: TGCGCCAGCAGCCAAGGGTCGGGGTTTAGTACCACTGAAGCTTTCTTT.

The chain couples TRBV7-7 to TRBJ2-1, with TRBD2 identical over 7 bases. CDR1 is SSHAT, CDR2 FNYEAQ, per germline (reference sequence). The CDR3 runs 13 residues. V was clipped by 6 bases and J by 9 bases; unmatched bases: 8. The CDR3 loop is CASSLDGLGEQFF. Written as DNA, the CDR3 is TGTGCCAGCAGTCTGGACGGACTAGGTGAGCAGTTCTTC.

This clonotype was found many times. V and J are TRBV12-3 or TRBV12-4 and TRBJ1-2; D ambiguous. The CDR3 sequence is 15 residues long. Trimming stripped 2 bases from V and 8 bases from J, with 18 bases between. The CDR3 bases are TGTGCCAGCAGTTTATCAGGCCCTCCTCTCTTGGGCTACACCTTC. This codes for CASSLSGPPLLGYTF.

This clonotype showed up many times. This chain links TRBV27 with TRBJ2-7; D not resolved. V shed 3 bases and J shed 3 bases, with 15 bases lying between them. The CDR3 spans 15 residues. The germline V gene encodes CDR1 MNHEY and CDR2 SMNVEV (reference sequence). The CDR3 region is CASSFSRAWIYEQYF. In nucleotides, the CDR3 is TGTGCCAGCAGTTTTTCTAGGGCCTGGATCTACGAGCAGTACTTC.

In its sample, this clonotype was seen many times. This chain uses TRBV20-1 with TRBJ2-5; maybe TRBD1 (6 bases). With 1 base removed from V and 3 bases from J, the gap between germline ends came to 9 bases. Germline CDR1 DFQATT, CDR2 SNEGSKA (reference sequence). CDR3 length: 13 amino acids. CDR3 coding DNA: TGCAGTGCTAGAGGGGCAGGGGAAGAGACCCAGTACTTC. It codes for CSARGAGEETQYF.

This clonotype was picked up many times. The chain recombines TRBV29-1 with TRBJ2-1; perhaps TRBD1 as D (5 bases). V dropped 5 bases and J dropped 0 bases, with 11 bases sitting between them. Germline loops: CDR1 SQVTM, CDR2 ANQGSEA. The CDR3 has 14 residues. CDR3 sequence reads: CSVSQESSYNEQFF. In DNA, the CDR3 is TGCAGCGTTTCACAGGAAAGCTCCTACAATGAGCAGTTCTTC.

DNA of the CDR3: TGCGCCAGCAGCTTGGCCCCGGACTGGAACACTGAAGCTTTCTTT. It codes for CASSLAPDWNTEAFF. V usage is TRBV5-1 and J usage is TRBJ1-1; D is unresolved. The CDR3 loop spans 15 amino acids. Germline-derived CDR1 and CDR2 are SGHRS and YFSETQ. The V end was cut by 0 bases, the J end by 1 base, with 10 bases between.

This clonotype appeared many times. The chain has TRBV12-3 or TRBV12-4 and TRBJ2-1; 8 nucleotides align to TRBD2. V shed 7 bases, J shed 7 bases, and the junction held 9 bases outside the gene matches. The CDR3 sequence is 14 residues long. The CDR3 spells CASTVRGAANEQFF. Here the CDR3 DNA reads TGTGCCAGCACGGTGCGGGGGGCCGCGAATGAGCAGTTCTTC.

This clonotype was observed many times. The chain employs TRBV29-1 and TRBJ2-5, with a possible D match to TRBD1 (6 bases). The CDR3 is 12 amino acids. V dropped 5 bases and J dropped 0 bases, with 7 bases sitting between them. CDR1 and CDR2 (germline): SQVTM, ANQGSEA. CDR3 DNA: TGCAGCGTTCGGACAGACCAAGAGACCCAGTACTTC. Translation gives CSVRTDQETQYF.

The rearrangement joins TRBV5-1 to TRBJ2-1; D is uncertain. The germline V gene encodes CDR1 SGHRS and CDR2 YFSETQ. V dropped 0 bases and J dropped 7 bases, with 11 bases sitting between them. The CDR3 consists of 14 residues. The CDR3 DNA reads TGCGCCAGCAGCTTGGAGAATTTCAGGAATGAGCAGTTCTTC. This sequence encodes CASSLENFRNEQFF.

This clonotype was counted many times. The V call is TRBV10-3, the J call TRBJ1-1; TRBD1 is a possible D gene (5 bases). Germline assignment: CDR1 ENHRY and CDR2 SYGVKD. There are 13 residues in the CDR3. The V end was cut by 3 bases, the J end by 4 bases, with 9 bases between. CDR3: CAISDREGTEAFF. In DNA, the CDR3 is TGTGCCATCAGTGACAGGGAGGGCACTGAAGCTTTCTTT.

This clonotype was detected many times. The chain carries TRBV12-3 or TRBV12-4 and TRBJ2-5; TRBD2 aligns across 8 bases. The CDR3 runs 14 residues. Trimming took 5 bases from V and 1 from J; bases not matched to a gene: 3. The CDR3: CASSDSGIQETQYF. DNA of the CDR3: TGTGCCAGCAGTGATAGCGGGATCCAAGAGACCCAGTACTTC.

This clonotype was counted at least ten times. The chain couples TRBV20-1 to TRBJ1-1, with D tentatively TRBD1 (6 bases). Per the germline V gene, CDR1 is DFQATT and CDR2 is SNEGSKA (reference sequence). This CDR3 has 13 residues. V lost 4 bases to trimming and J lost 6 bases, with 15 bases between them. The CDR3 DNA reads as TGCAGTGCTACCGGGGGCAGCCAGGCTGAAGCTTTCTTT. It translates to CSATGGSQAEAFF.

This clonotype was observed at least ten times. The genes are TRBV18 and TRBJ2-3; D is uncertain. CDR1 and CDR2 (germline): KGHSH, LQKENI. The CDR3 consists of 11 residues. V lost 3 bases to trimming and J lost 6 bases, with 4 bases between them. CDR3 DNA sequence: TGTGCCAGCTCACCCGGGGATACGCAGTATTTT. As protein: CASSPGDTQYF.

About this clonotype itself: This could be a read error, since a much larger clone is one nucleotide away. The V and J genes are TRBV6-1 and TRBJ1-1, with 7 nucleotides matching TRBD1. CDR3 size: 14 residues. Germline V gene sequence: CDR1 MNHNS, CDR2 SASEGT. CDR3 nucleotides: TGTGCCAGCATCAAAACAGGGGTGAACACTGAATCTTTCTTT. Translating gives CASIKTGVNTESFF.

This clonotype was seen many times. The gene calls are TRBV29-1 and TRBJ1-1; D call uncertain. Looked up from germline, CDR1 is SQVTM and CDR2 is ANQGSEA. This CDR3 comprises 11 residues. V lost 4 bases and J lost 1, with 4 bases in between. This CDR3 is CSVASNTEAFF. CDR3 nucleotide sequence: TGCAGCGTTGCTTCGAACACTGAAGCTTTCTTT.